These 8 T cell receptor beta chains came from one sample sequenced in a study of cytomegalovirus exposure and HLA in healthy donors. Data came from immunoSEQ multiplex PCR; TCRdb stores just in-frame clones and leaves some out. The sample has about 73,000 clones; less than 95% are singletons. The sample taken for sequencing was PBMCs. These receptors were taken from a woman aged 18-30 years in good health and CMV-seronegative.

The genes are TRBV6-5 and TRBJ1-5; 7 bases agree with TRBD1. With 5 bases clipped from V and 5 bases from J, the junction kept 3 bases outside the gene matches. The CDR3 covers 13 residues. In germline, CDR1 is MNHEY, CDR2 SVGAGI. The CDR3 here is CASSPTGYQPQHF. CDR3 DNA: TGTGCCAGCAGTCCGACAGGGTATCAGCCCCAGCATTTT.

This clone was found a few times. The chain recombines TRBV6-1 with TRBJ2-5, with 10 nucleotides matching TRBD2. V was pared by 1 base and J by 5 bases, with 4 bases of the junction left unmatched. The CDR3 covers 15 residues. Germline assignment: CDR1 MNHNS and CDR2 SASEGT. The CDR3 DNA sequence: TGTGCCAGCAGTGAAGGAGCGGGGGGGCACGAGACCCAGTACTTC. Amino acid sequence: CASSEGAGGHETQYF.

The chain carries TRBV4-1 and TRBJ1-5; D uncertain. CDR1 and CDR2 from the germline V gene are MGHRA and YSYEKL. The length of the CDR3 is 16 residues. V gave up 0 bases and J gave up 7 bases, with 16 bases separating them. The CDR3 DNA is TGCGCCAGCAGCCAAGACGGGGTCCCCCCTTACCAGCCCCAGCATTTT. As protein: CASSQDGVPPYQPQHF.

The chain employs TRBV6-5 and TRBJ2-1, with D maybe TRBD1 (6 bases). The V gene's germline CDR1 is MNHEY and CDR2 SVGAGI. Trimming pared 7 bases from V and 1 base from J, leaving 14 bases between. The length of the CDR3 is 15 residues. The chain's CDR3 is CASKPGTFSYNEQFF. Here the CDR3 DNA reads TGTGCCAGCAAACCCGGGACATTTTCCTACAATGAGCAGTTCTTC.

The chain joins TRBV27 to TRBJ2-7; D is ambiguous. CDR1 and CDR2 (germline): MNHEY, SMNVEV (reference sequence). This CDR3 has 14 amino acids. Trimming cost V 3 bases and J 4 bases, with 13 bases left between them. The DNA of the CDR3 is TGTGCCAGCAGTTTTAGCCCGTTAGAATACGAGCAGTACTTC. Its translation is CASSFSPLEYEQYF.

The CDR3 sequence is CAITGSLNNEQFF. CDR3 DNA sequence: TGTGCCATTACAGGGTCGCTTAACAATGAGCAGTTCTTC. The chain carries TRBV10-3 and TRBJ2-1, with TRBD1 as a possible D gene (6 bases). The germline V and J ends were trimmed by 9 bases and 5 bases, with 14 bases remaining between them. Germline CDR1 ENHRY, CDR2 SYGVKD. The CDR3 is made up of 13 amino acids.

The genes are TRBV29-1 and TRBJ2-5, with D unresolved. The CDR3 length is 10 residues. Trimming stripped 4 bases from V and 3 bases from J, with 3 bases between. The V gene's germline CDR1 is SQVTM and CDR2 ANQGSEA. The CDR3 here is CSVAEETQYF. The CDR3 DNA reads as TGCAGCGTTGCAGAAGAGACCCAGTACTTC.

The chain is built from TRBV11-3 and TRBJ2-1; 7 bases are a match to TRBD2. After removal of 5 bases from V and 5 bases from J, the junction contained 9 bases not matched to a gene. CDR3 length: 15 amino acids. Germline V gene sequence: CDR1 SGHNT, CDR2 YENEEA. DNA for the CDR3: TGTGCCAGCAGCCAGATGGGCGGGGGTAACAATGAGCAGTTCTTC. It yields the protein CASSQMGGGNNEQFF.